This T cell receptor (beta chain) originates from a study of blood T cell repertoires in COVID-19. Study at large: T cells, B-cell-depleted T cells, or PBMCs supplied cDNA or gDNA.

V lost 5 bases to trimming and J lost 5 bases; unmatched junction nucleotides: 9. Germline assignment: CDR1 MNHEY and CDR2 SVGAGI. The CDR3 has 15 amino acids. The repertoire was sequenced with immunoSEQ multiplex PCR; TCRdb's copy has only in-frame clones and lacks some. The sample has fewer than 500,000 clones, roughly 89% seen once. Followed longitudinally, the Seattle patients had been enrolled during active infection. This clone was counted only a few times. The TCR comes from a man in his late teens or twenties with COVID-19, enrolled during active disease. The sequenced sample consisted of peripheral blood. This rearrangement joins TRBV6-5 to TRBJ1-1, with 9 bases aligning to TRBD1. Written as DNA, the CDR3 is TGTGCCAGCAGTAGAACGGGACAGGGAGAGACTGAAGCTTTCTTT. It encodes CASSRTGQGETEAFF.